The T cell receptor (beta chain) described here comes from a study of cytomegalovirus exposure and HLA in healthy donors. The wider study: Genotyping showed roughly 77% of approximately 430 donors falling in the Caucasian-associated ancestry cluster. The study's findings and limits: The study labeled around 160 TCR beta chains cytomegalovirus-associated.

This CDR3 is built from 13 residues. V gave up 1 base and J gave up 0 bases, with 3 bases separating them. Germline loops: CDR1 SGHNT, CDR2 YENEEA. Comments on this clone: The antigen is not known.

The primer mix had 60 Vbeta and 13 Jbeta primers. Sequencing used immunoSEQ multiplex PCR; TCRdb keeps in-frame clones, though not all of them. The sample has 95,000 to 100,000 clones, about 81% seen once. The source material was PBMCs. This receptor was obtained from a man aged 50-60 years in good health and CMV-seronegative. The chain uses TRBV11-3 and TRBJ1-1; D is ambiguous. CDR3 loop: CASSLGVNTEAFF. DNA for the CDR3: TGTGCCAGCAGCTTAGGAGTGAACACTGAAGCTTTCTTT.